One T cell receptor (beta chain) is described in this entry. The data belong to a study of blood T cell repertoires in COVID-19. Study-level background: Acute-phase and convalescent COVID-19 samples originated in the United States, Italy and Spain. The analysed material was cDNA or gDNA that came from T cells, B-cell-depleted T cells, or PBMCs.

Original methodology: Amplification with reference gene primers provided the estimates of nucleated cell counts. Using immunoSEQ multiplex PCR, the repertoire was profiled, and TCRdb retains in-frame clones only, with some absent. V and J calls and clone size are given by that table; D and trimming were obtained from the DNA. The sample includes about 44,000 clones, about nine tenths of them seen just once. The V and J ends lost 1 base and 5 bases, in that order; junction bases with no gene match: 17. This CDR3 is built from 19 residues. Germline V gene sequence: CDR1 SGHDT, CDR2 YYEEEE. The receptor was isolated from an elderly woman in a cohort sampled during active or convalescent COVID-19. The specimen sequenced was peripheral blood. This chain uses TRBV5-6 with TRBJ1-5; TRBD1 matches 8 bases. As DNA, the CDR3 is TGTGCCAGCAGCTTGACTCGGAAGATGGGGCCAGGGGGCGATCAGCCCCAGCATTTT. Translating it yields CASSLTRKMGPGGDQPQHF.